This T cell receptor (beta chain) emerged from a study of cytomegalovirus exposure and HLA in healthy donors. Whole-study results and caveats: Overall, approximately 150 TCR beta chains were annotated as cytomegalovirus-associated.

CDR1 is SGHTA, CDR2 FQGNSA, per germline. The junction had 7 bases not matched to a gene; V was cut back by 5 bases and J by 7 bases. The CDR3 spans 13 residues. The PCR used 60 Vbeta and 13 Jbeta primers. Original data processing: The count from a later analysis was tens of millions of unique TCR beta chains, around 11 million of them shared. Repertoires were generated with immunoSEQ multiplex PCR, while TCRdb's copy carries only in-frame clones and drops some. The V and J calls and the clone size are those of that table, but D and trimming were determined from the DNA. The repertoire has over 130,000 clones, over 60% of them found once; the top ten carry 1.5% to 2%. This clone was found a few times. As yet, its antigen is unknown.

The chain uses TRBV7-2 and TRBJ1-1, with 7 bases aligning to TRBD1. This receptor was obtained from a man in his forties in good health and CMV-seronegative. The sequencing input was PBMCs. CDR3 region: CASSPQGQNEAFF. CDR3 nucleotides: TGTGCCAGCAGCCCTCAGGGACAGAATGAAGCTTTCTTT.